The rows below give T cell receptor beta chains drawn from one sample of a study of blood T cell repertoires in COVID-19. Data came from immunoSEQ multiplex PCR; TCRdb stores just in-frame clones and leaves some out. The data hold 250,000 or so clones, with just under 90% observed a single time. The sample taken for sequencing was PBMCs or T cells enriched from blood (not recorded which). Receptors originate from a woman aged 25-40 years with acute COVID-19. CDR3s include the opening cysteine and the closing phenylalanine or tryptophan. A D gene is named only where the DNA matches it firmly. The size field is filled for only some rows; it gives once, few, many or a size class.

- | TRBJ2-5 | - | TRBV28 | CASRRLVVSKTQYF | TGTGCCAGCCGGCGCCTAGTCGTTTCGAAGACCCAGTACTTC
- | TRBJ2-7 | - | TRBV6-6 | CASSPGGAEYEQYF | TGTGCCAGCAGTCCCGGCGGGGCGGAATACGAGCAGTACTTC
TRBD1 | TRBJ1-2 | - | TRBV28 | CASRDRGQNYGYTF | TGTGCCTCCCGGGACAGGGGCCAGAACTATGGCTACACCTTC
- | TRBJ1-1 | once | TRBV25-1 | CASSELVRVSLMNTEAFF | TGTGCCAGCAGTGAATTGGTCAGGGTATCGCTAATGAACACTGAAGCTTTCTTT
TRBD2 | TRBJ2-1 | - | TRBV7-6 | CASSLGEGRNEQFF | TGTGCCAGCAGCTTAGGGGAGGGCCGCAATGAGCAGTTCTTC
- | TRBJ2-1 | - | TRBV18 | CASSPGLNYNEQFF | TGTGCCAGCTCACCCGGACTAAATTACAATGAGCAGTTCTTC
- | TRBJ1-1 | few | TRBV6-5 | CASSYSGRRDTEAFF | TGTGCCAGCAGTTACTCTGGGCGGAGGGACACTGAAGCTTTCTTT
- | TRBJ2-3 | - | TRBV7-3 | CASGGGGGTDTQYF | TGTGCCAGCGGCGGGGGAGGGGGTACAGATACGCAGTATTTT
TRBD2 | TRBJ2-1 | - | TRBV7-3 | CASSLGLAGGYNEQFF | TGTGCCAGCAGCTTAGGACTAGCGGGAGGGTACAATGAGCAGTTCTTC
TRBD2 | TRBJ2-3 | - | TRBV2 | CASSRPGLGSETQYF | TGTGCCAGCAGTCGCCCGGGACTAGGATCGGAGACGCAGTATTTT
- | TRBJ2-2 | once | TRBV5-1 | CASSLDSATGELFF | TGCGCCAGCAGCTTGGATAGCGCCACCGGGGAGCTGTTTTTT
- | TRBJ1-5 | once | TRBV5-6 | CASSLTQGSAPQHF | TGTGCCAGCAGCTTAACACAGGGATCGGCGCCCCAGCATTTT
TRBD2 | TRBJ2-3 | - | TRBV24-1 | CATQGLAGGRDSTTDTQYF | TGTGCCACCCAAGGACTAGCGGGAGGTAGGGATAGTACCACAGATACGCAGTATTTT
TRBD2 | TRBJ2-1 | - | TRBV27 | CASSETSGNFGEQFF | TGTGCCAGCAGTGAGACTAGCGGGAATTTCGGTGAGCAGTTCTTC
- | TRBJ2-2 | - | TRBV5-1 | CASSPPGIDTGELFF | TGCGCCAGCAGCCCGCCCGGGATAGACACCGGGGAGCTGTTTTTT
TRBD2 | TRBJ2-3 | - | TRBV6-5 | CASLAGVTDTQYF | TGTGCCAGCTTAGCGGGCGTCACAGATACGCAGTATTTT
- | TRBJ2-3 | - | TRBV2 | CASSAPTGRDTQYF | TGTGCCAGCAGCGCCCCGACTGGCAGAGATACGCAGTATTTT
- | TRBJ1-3 | - | TRBV6-5 | CASSSGVIGNTIYF | TGTGCCAGCAGTTCGGGAGTTATCGGAAACACCATATATTTT
- | TRBJ2-7 | - | TRBV19 | CASSIEGGMPSYEQYF | TGTGCCAGTAGTATAGAAGGAGGGATGCCCTCCTACGAGCAGTACTTC
TRBD1 | TRBJ1-5 | - | TRBV6-5 | CASSSQGDQPQHF | TGTGCCAGCAGTTCGCAGGGGGATCAGCCCCAGCATTTT
- | TRBJ2-2 | once | TRBV7-2 | CASIQSGWVGELFF | TGTGCCAGCATCCAATCAGGGTGGGTCGGGGAGCTGTTTTTT
TRBD2 | TRBJ2-5 | - | TRBV6-6 | CASSYSSGLAGETQYF | TGTGCCAGCAGTTACTCCTCGGGACTAGCGGGAGAGACCCAGTACTTC
- | TRBJ2-7 | - | TRBV28 | CASSHRGEQYF | TGTGCCAGCAGTCACCGCGGCGAGCAGTACTTC
TRBD2 | TRBJ2-1 | - | TRBV28 | CASLEAGPRENEQFF | TGTGCCAGCCTCGAAGCGGGGCCGAGGGAGAATGAGCAGTTCTTC
- | TRBJ2-5 | - | TRBV20-1 | CSASGGNQETQYF | TGCAGTGCTAGTGGCGGTAACCAAGAGACCCAGTACTTC
TRBD1 | TRBJ2-7 | - | TRBV13 | CASSSRGQGSYEQYF | TGTGCCAGCAGCTCAAGGGGGCAGGGCTCCTACGAGCAGTACTTC
- | TRBJ2-1 | - | TRBV6-9 | CASRAYSAGIGRDEQFF | TGTGCCAGCAGGGCGTACTCGGCGGGGATAGGTAGGGATGAGCAGTTCTTC
- | TRBJ2-7 | - | TRBV18 | CASSVGQDYEQYF | TGTGCCAGCTCCGTAGGCCAGGACTACGAGCAGTACTTC
- | TRBJ2-2 | - | TRBV24-1 | CATSDTRQNTGELFF | TGTGCCACCAGTGATACCCGACAGAACACCGGGGAGCTGTTTTTT
TRBD2 | TRBJ2-1 | - | TRBV24-1 | CATSDPTSGNYNEQFF | TGTGCCACCAGTGATCCGACTAGCGGGAACTACAATGAGCAGTTCTTC
- | TRBJ1-5 | - | TRBV19 | CASSLIGNQPQHF | TGTGCCAGTAGTCTTATCGGCAATCAGCCCCAGCATTTT
TRBD2 | TRBJ2-5 | - | TRBV15 | CATSLLRGAGGIGQETQYF | TGTGCCACCAGCCTCCTCCGGGGAGCGGGAGGGATCGGGCAAGAGACCCAGTACTTC
- | TRBJ2-1 | - | TRBV18 | CASSPPTSNEQFF | TGTGCCAGCTCACCACCGACTAGCAATGAGCAGTTCTTC
TRBD1 | TRBJ2-5 | - | TRBV4-1 | CASSQVKDRGETQYF | TGCGCCAGCAGCCAGGTTAAGGACAGGGGAGAGACCCAGTACTTC
TRBD1 | TRBJ1-2 | once | TRBV3-1/TRBV3-2 | CASSPSGGVDYGYTF | TGTGCCAGCAGCCCGTCAGGGGGCGTCGACTATGGCTACACCTTC
- | TRBJ2-5 | - | TRBV29-1 | CSETGLYQETQYF | TGCAGCGAAACAGGGTTGTACCAAGAGACCCAGTACTTC
- | TRBJ1-2 | - | TRBV7-2 | CASSQDIQDYGYTF | TGTGCCAGCAGCCAGGACATTCAGGACTATGGCTACACCTTC
- | TRBJ2-2 | - | TRBV6-4 | CASGEDAGYTGELFF | TGTGCCAGCGGAGAGGATGCGGGATACACCGGGGAGCTGTTTTTT
- | TRBJ1-3 | - | TRBV6-5 | CAASTGSNTIYF | TGTGCCGCTTCGACAGGCTCGAACACCATATATTTT
- | TRBJ1-5 | - | TRBV30 | CAWSGGQGDQPQHF | TGTGCCTGGAGTGGGGGTCAGGGCGATCAGCCCCAGCATTTT
- | TRBJ2-7 | - | TRBV4-2 | CASSPAVSGAYEQYF | TGTGCCAGCAGCCCCGCAGTTAGCGGCGCCTACGAGCAGTACTTC
TRBD1 | TRBJ2-7 | - | TRBV2 | CASSEQGAYF | TGTGCCAGCAGTGAACAGGGGGCATACTTC
- | TRBJ2-2 | few | TRBV3-1/TRBV3-2 | CASSQGARGSTGELFF | TGTGCCAGCAGCCAAGGCGCCAGGGGATCCACCGGGGAGCTGTTTTTT
- | TRBJ1-5 | - | TRBV11-2 | CASSLGYNQPQHF | TGTGCCAGCAGCTTAGGTTACAATCAGCCCCAGCATTTT
TRBD2 | TRBJ2-2 | - | TRBV28 | CAGRGGPTGELFF | TGTGCCGGACGGGGGGGGCCCACCGGGGAGCTGTTTTTT